This TCR beta chain was retrieved from a study of beta chain features in type 1 diabetes. The CDR3 has 14 residues. Germline V gene data show CDR1 as SGHTA and CDR2 as FQGNSA. Unmatched junction bases numbered 10, after V lost 5 bases and J lost 7 bases. The entirety of the isolated RNA underwent reverse transcription, so expressed TCRB transcripts were sequenced. Method: immunoSEQ multiplex PCR; TCRdb's copy keeps in-frame clones and lacks some. The sample includes nearly 250,000 clones, 14% of them seen just once. The rearrangement joins TRBV7-2 to TRBJ1-2; 7 bases map to TRBD1. This clonotype was sampled from a woman aged 40 to 49 in good health. Sequenced input: naive CD4+ T cells from blood. The CDR3 reads CASSRPGQLLGYTF. In nucleotides, the CDR3 is TGTGCCAGCAGCCGCCCGGGACAGCTACTTGGCTACACCTTC.